This T cell receptor beta chain appears in the sequencing data of a study of OX40 agonist ivuxolimab in advanced cancers. Study observations and caveats: Clonal expansion from baseline to week 6 occurred in both CD4+ and CD8+ T cells.

Here immunoSEQ multiplex PCR was the method, and the copy in TCRdb shows in-frame clones only, minus some. The data show fewer than 45,000 clones, 74% seen once. Trimming stripped 4 bases from V and 7 bases from J, with 16 bases between. Germline V CDR1 and CDR2: MGHRA, YSYEKL. The CDR3 sequence is 15 residues long. On this clone: Its target is not known.

This material consisted of CD4+ or CD8+ T cells sorted from blood, taken in a trial of the OX40 agonist ivuxolimab. This sequence originates from an adult with an advanced solid tumor such as melanoma, head and neck, liver or kidney cancer. This sequence joins TRBV4-1 and TRBJ1-4, with D tentatively TRBD1 (5 bases). The CDR3 sequence: CASSPPRGGSEKLFF. The CDR3 nucleotides are TGCGCCAGCAGCCCACCGAGGGGTGGTAGTGAAAAACTGTTTTTT.